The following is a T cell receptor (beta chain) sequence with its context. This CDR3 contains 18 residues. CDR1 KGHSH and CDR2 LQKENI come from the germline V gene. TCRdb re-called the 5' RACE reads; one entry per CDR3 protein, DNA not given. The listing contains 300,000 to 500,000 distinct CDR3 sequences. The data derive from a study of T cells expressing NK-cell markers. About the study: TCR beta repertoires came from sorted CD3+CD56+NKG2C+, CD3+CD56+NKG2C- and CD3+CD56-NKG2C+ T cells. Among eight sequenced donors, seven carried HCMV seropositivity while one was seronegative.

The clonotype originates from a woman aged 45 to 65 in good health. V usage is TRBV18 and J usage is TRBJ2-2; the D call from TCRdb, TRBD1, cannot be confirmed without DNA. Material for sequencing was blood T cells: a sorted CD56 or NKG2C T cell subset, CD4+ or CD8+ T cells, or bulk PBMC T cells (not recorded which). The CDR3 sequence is CASSPLPQGALNTGELFF.